This T cell receptor beta chain was sequenced for a study of regulatory T cells in long-lasting Graves disease. Study-wide results and limits: Investigators studied peripheral blood only, not thyroid tissue.

Documented time point: persistent/refractory GD, antithyroid drugs over 5 years with positive TRAb. TCR sequences were obtained from RNA taken from PBMCs. A blood draw put around 9.1 milliliters of peripheral blood into EDTA tubes. This clonotype turned up a few times. Its antigen is as yet unknown. TCR beta libraries were built with iRepertoire HTBI primers and Arm-PCR of CDR3 regions. TCRdb analysed the multiplex PCR reads with MiXCR anew, one entry per CDR3 protein. This sample carries hundreds of thousands of distinct CDR3 sequences, roughly 21% of them seen once, and the ten largest clones take approximately 6.4%. The germline gives CDR1 SGHAT, CDR2 FQNNGV. There are 17 residues in the CDR3. After removal of 3 bases from V and 5 bases from J, the junction contained 13 bases not matched to a gene.

V gene TRBV11-2 combines with J gene TRBJ2-3, with 8 bases fitting TRBD2. Specimen: peripheral blood mononuclear cells (PBMCs), collected when the disease was refractory, from a patient treated with antithyroid drugs. This receptor was identified in a female donor with Graves disease. CDR3 protein: CASSLGPGSGREDTQYF. The CDR3, as DNA: TGTGCCAGCAGCTTGGGACCCGGGAGCGGGAGAGAAGATACGCAGTATTTT.